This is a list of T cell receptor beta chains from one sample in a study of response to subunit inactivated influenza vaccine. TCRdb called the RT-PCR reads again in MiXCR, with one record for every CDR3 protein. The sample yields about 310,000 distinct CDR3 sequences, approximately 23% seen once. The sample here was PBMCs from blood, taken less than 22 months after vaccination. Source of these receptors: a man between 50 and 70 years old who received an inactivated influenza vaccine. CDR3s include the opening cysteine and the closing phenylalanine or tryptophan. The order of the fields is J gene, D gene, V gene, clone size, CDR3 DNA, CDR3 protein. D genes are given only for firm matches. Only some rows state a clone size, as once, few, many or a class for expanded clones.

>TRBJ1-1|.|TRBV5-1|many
TGCGCCAGCAGCCCCTATGGACAAGGCACTGAAGCTTTCTTT
CASSPYGQGTEAFF
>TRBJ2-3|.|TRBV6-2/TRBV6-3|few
TGTGCCAGCAGTTACTCGACGTATGCCGATACGCAGTATTTT
CASSYSTYADTQYF
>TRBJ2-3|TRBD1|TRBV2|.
TGTGCCAGCAGTGGGGACCGGGACAGTAGCACAGATACGCAGTATTTT
CASSGDRDSSTDTQYF
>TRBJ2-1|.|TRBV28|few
TGTGCCAGCAGCCAACCGGGATCGAGGGGTTCCTACAATGAGCAGTTCTTC
CASSQPGSRGSYNEQFF
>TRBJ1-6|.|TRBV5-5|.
TGTGCCAGCAGCTTGGTCTCCGCCAATTCACCCCTCCACTTT
CASSLVSANSPLHF
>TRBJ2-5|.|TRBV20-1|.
TGCAGTGCTAGAGGTGACAGTATGGAGACCCAGTACTTC
CSARGDSMETQYF
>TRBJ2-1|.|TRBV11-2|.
TGTGCCAGCAGCTTAGGAGTGAGTGCAGGGTCTTACAATGAGCAGTTCTTC
CASSLGVSAGSYNEQFF
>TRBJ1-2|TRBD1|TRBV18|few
TGTGCCAGCTCACCTGGACAGGGATTCGATGGCTACACCTTC
CASSPGQGFDGYTF
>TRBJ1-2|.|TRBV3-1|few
TGTGCCAGCAGCCATGACTCTGGGGGTGGCTATGGCTACACCTTC
CASSHDSGGGYGYTF
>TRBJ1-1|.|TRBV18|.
TGTGCCAGCTCACCGGACAGTGCTGAAGCTTTCTTT
CASSPDSAEAFF
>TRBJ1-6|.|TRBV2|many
TGTGCCAGCACCGGCCTTAGGAATTCACCCCTCCACTTT
CASTGLRNSPLHF
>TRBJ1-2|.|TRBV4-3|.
TGCGCCAGCAGCCAAGATCATGGCGCGGTATATGGCTACACCTTC
CASSQDHGAVYGYTF
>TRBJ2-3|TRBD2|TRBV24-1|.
TGTGCCACCAGTGATTTGCAGCTAGCGGGGGCAAATACGCAGTATTTT
CATSDLQLAGANTQYF
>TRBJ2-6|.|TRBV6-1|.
TGTGCCAGCAGGCAACCAGGTGCTGGGGCCAACGTCCTGACTTTC
CASRQPGAGANVLTF
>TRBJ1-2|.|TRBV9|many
TGTGCCAGCAGCGTAGGGGCAGGCCGGATCTATGGCTACACCTTC
CASSVGAGRIYGYTF
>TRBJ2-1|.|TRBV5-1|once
TGCGCCAGCAGCTTGGATGTGGAGAGCTCCTACAATGAGCAGTTCTTC
CASSLDVESSYNEQFF
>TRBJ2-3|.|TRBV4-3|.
TGCGCCAGCAGCCAAGGCGGGGTGGCAGATACGCAGTATTTT
CASSQGGVADTQYF
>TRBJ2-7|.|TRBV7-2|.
TGTGCCAGCAGCTTAGTTGGGGGAGATTACGAGCAGTACTTC
CASSLVGGDYEQYF
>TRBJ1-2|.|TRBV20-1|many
TGCAGTGCTATCGGTTTGGGGGCAAATGGCTACACCTTC
CSAIGLGANGYTF
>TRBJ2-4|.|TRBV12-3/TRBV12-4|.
TGTGCCAGCAGTTTAGGGGGTCAAGTTGGCAAAAACATTCAGTACTTC
CASSLGGQVGKNIQYF
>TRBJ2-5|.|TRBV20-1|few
TGCAGTGCTAGATCCCCGGCCCACTTTGAGGAGCAAGAGACCCAGTACTTC
CSARSPAHFEEQETQYF
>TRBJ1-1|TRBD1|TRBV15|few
TGTGCCACCAGCAGGGGTGAACAGGGGACAGCTTTCTTT
CATSRGEQGTAFF
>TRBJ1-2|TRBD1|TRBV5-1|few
TGCGCCAGCAGCTTGTCACGGGGACAGGGTGCGGGCTACACCTTC
CASSLSRGQGAGYTF
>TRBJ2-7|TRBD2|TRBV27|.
TGTGCCAGCGCTCCCTCCCAGGGCGGGAGACCCTACGAGCAGTACTTC
CASAPSQGGRPYEQYF
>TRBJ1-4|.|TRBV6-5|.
TGTGCCAGCAGTTACTCGGAGGGAACTAATGAAAAACTGTTTTTT
CASSYSEGTNEKLFF
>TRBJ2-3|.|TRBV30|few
TGTGCCTGGAGTGTCGTGGATACGCAGTATTTT
CAWSVVDTQYF
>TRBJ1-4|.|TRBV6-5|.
TGTGCCAGCAGTTACTCTGGGGGGTGGGTAGGTGAAAAACTGTTTTTT
CASSYSGGWVGEKLFF
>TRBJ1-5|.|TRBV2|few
TGTGCCAGCAGTGAAAAAGGCGGCCAGCCCCAGCATTTT
CASSEKGGQPQHF
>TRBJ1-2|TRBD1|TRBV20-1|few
TGCAGTGCACCGGACAGGGTGACTCTAATGCCAGGCTACACCTTC
CSAPDRVTLMPGYTF
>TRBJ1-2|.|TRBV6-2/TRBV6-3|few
TGTGCCAGCTTCACAGGCTCAAACTATGGCTACACCTTC
CASFTGSNYGYTF